The TCR beta chain under discussion was sequenced for a study of cytomegalovirus exposure and HLA in healthy donors (dated by TCRdb to about 2017). Background on the whole study: An earlier analysis of approximately 550 of the donors reported approximately 290 Gb of sequence data and some 100 million unique TCR beta sequences from some 180 million T cells. Every discovery cohort repertoire had been produced on one sequencing platform. Because of strong linkage in the cohort, roughly five DR-DQ haplotypes were treated as single units for association and clustering. Besides the first cohort of approximately 670 subjects, a separate validation cohort made up of 120 different subjects was used. The genetic ancestry cluster associated with self-reported Caucasian donors included approximately 85% of the roughly 400 genotyped donors. An earlier analysis of around 580 of the donors used high-throughput TCR beta sequencing to judge whether each TCR beta V gene segment behaved as functional or pseudogenic. Donor age, sex, ethnicity and CMV serostatus were compiled alongside the repertoire data. The study was designed to test whether signatures of past pathogen exposure could be identified by cataloging public T cell receptors. An early release covering roughly 640 HLA-typed donors comprised about 290 gigabases of sequencing data and around 85 million unique TCR sequences. In a later genetic analysis, genome-wide SNP genotypes for about three fifths of the 666 donors were used, and that subset was treated as a discovery cohort. Across roughly 420 genotyped donors of the cohort, an average of about 200,000 unique TCR beta nucleotide sequences per donor were sequenced, and 15% to 20% of those sequences were non-productive. To predict cytomegalovirus infection status, the study combined high-throughput TCR immunosequencing, statistical association of individual TCRs with disease status, and machine learning. The number of typed donors differed by locus: roughly 629-630 for A, B, C, DRB1 and DQB1; 522 for DQA1; about 600 for DPA1; and 450 to 480 for DPB1. Rather than drawing on any new phenotypic data, the later analysis identified candidate immune exposures from TCR beta sequences and the way those sequences occurred across donors. A later analysis re-examined previously published TCR beta repertoires from more than 650 donors and added high-resolution HLA genotyping to investigate patterns of TCR occurrence. HLA typing included class I and class II loci at four-digit resolution. The study profiled the T cell repertoires of hundreds of subjects by immunosequencing and related them to cytomegalovirus serostatus.

Overall results and qualifications from the work: Some IMGT-functional V segments, including TRBV6-2 and TRBV6-3, could not be told apart with the 87-base-pair reads, so those segments were excluded. In a later analysis, about 17,000 TCR beta sequences were associated with specific HLA alleles at a false discovery rate of 0.05. The authors suggested that the approach could potentially be generalized to other disease states and immunological phenotypes. A further reported finding was that TCR beta sequences accurately predicted the HLA-A and HLA-B alleles for most subjects in the first cohort. For the cohort, immune exposure information was limited to CMV serostatus. In vitro tests confirmed that three of the cytomegalovirus-associated TCR beta chains recognize cytomegalovirus antigens. According to a later analysis, TCR association rates differed among HLA loci, with DRB1 alleles showing the most associated TCRs and HLA-C alleles showing the fewest. Cytomegalovirus status was reported to be diagnosed by the classifier with high specificity and sensitivity in both the original and validation cohorts. In a later analysis, several top co-occurrence clusters were reported to appear linked to parvovirus B19, influenza, CMV and Epstein-Barr virus. Across donors, most TCR sequences were observed very rarely, whereas some public TCRs were present in many individuals. A total of 150 or so TCR beta chains were listed by the study as associated with cytomegalovirus. Strong co-occurrence of HLA alleles, especially DR and DQ, made assigning TCR associations to individual alleles difficult. Because counts were too low, roughly 17 rarely observed V segments, including chromosome 9 orphons, were left out of the earlier analysis of roughly 600 of the donors. In this cohort, only TCR beta chains were sequenced, and detectable features were limited by the absence of alpha or paired-chain data. A cluster of highly shared sequence variants was judged likely to be a technical artifact of the sequencing pipeline. In a later genetic analysis, fewer N-insertions in productive TCRs were reported among donors in an Asian-associated ancestry cluster than the approximately 670-donor mean. An earlier analysis of approximately 540 of the donors showed that most TCR beta V segments appeared in productive rearrangements either about 87% or about 30% of the time, which broadly matched IMGT annotations. In a later analysis, most CMV-associated TCR beta chains were found to appear HLA-restricted, with HLA associations seemingly driven largely by CMV exposure. An association between a missense DCLRE1C variant and V-gene and J-gene trimming of TCR beta chains was found in a later genetic analysis and replicated in an independent cohort. The presence/absence analyses assumed that sequencing depth was roughly uniform across donors, and that assumption may not be true. Linkage disequilibrium might explain the correlated functional status among segregating V segments, but an unknown experimental factor could not be ruled out. A later analysis found that HLA-associated TCR beta chains were more clonally expanded and had lower generation probabilities than equally common non-associated chains. Because HLA typing was missing for some donors at each locus, association tests included only the typed subset.

In total, around 600 healthy bone marrow donors made up the cohort. At the time of sampling, all cohort members were nominally healthy, though unrecorded immune exposures were likely present. The donor was CMV seropositive and was included in the group of approximately 300 seropositive cohort members. Every donor gave a peripheral blood sample, and the peripheral blood mononuclear cells from that sample were used for TCR beta sequencing. Genomic DNA extraction from the blood cell samples was performed with the Qiagen DNeasy Blood Extraction Kit. Preparation of the library involved the immunoSEQ multiplex PCR assay. A mixture of 60 forward primers for TCR Vbeta segments and 13 reverse primers for TCR Jbeta segments was used in the multiplex PCR. Amplification of the CDR3 region of rearranged TCR beta genes was performed with a multiplex PCR assay on genomic DNA. The Illumina HiSeq System was used to sequence the amplified TCR beta libraries as 87-base-pair reads. The original methods were these. A later analysis counted tens of millions of unique TCR beta chains across the 640 or so repertoires, and some 11 million of these chains were shared by at least two donors. Raw reads were error-corrected and collapsed into unique sequences with a nearest-neighbor algorithm that merged closely related sequences to remove PCR and sequencing errors. CDR3 sequences were aligned to IMGT reference sequences to assign V, D and J gene segments. For a sequence to be retained, a match of at least six nucleotides was required to both a V gene segment and a J gene segment. Rearrangements were classified as productive when the CDR3 lacked stop codons and remained in frame with V and J, and all other rearrangements were classified as non-productive. Following IMGT convention, CDR3 was defined as the stretch from the second conserved V-encoded cysteine up to the conserved J-encoded phenylalanine. In an earlier analysis of approximately 590 of the donors, sequences lacking an unambiguous match to a single V gene segment were excluded. An earlier analysis of a few hundred of the donors called V segments functional above 56.7% productive rearrangements and segregating when the between-donor standard deviation exceeded 5%. A statistical classification framework was built to diagnose cytomegalovirus status from the catalog of TCR beta chain sequences. A later analysis assigned V and J genes by comparing TCR nucleotide sequences with IMGT/GENE-DB human TR gene sequences. The TCRdist pipeline was used in a later analysis to assign CDR3 sequences and most-parsimonious VDJ recombination scenarios. In a later analysis, every TCR beta chain was defined by the combination of its CDR3 amino acid sequence and its V-gene family, and reads without a unique V-gene family were dropped. A later analysis removed several hundred highly shared, low-generation-probability nucleotide sequences to deal with suspected cross-contamination and a sequencing artifact. A later analysis calculated a clonal expansion index for each public chain from normalized within-repertoire ranks of inferred template counts. Generation probabilities in a later analysis came from a VDJ recombination model fitted to out-of-frame rearrangements, and those results were checked against IGoR. A later analysis scored TCR-TCR, TCR-HLA and TCR-CMV co-occurrence with hypergeometric tests, applying a repertoire-size bias correction to TCR pairs. False discovery rates were estimated in a later analysis by permuting HLA or CMV assignments 20 times. In a later analysis, co-occurring TCRs were grouped with DBSCAN, and TCRdist sequence similarity was added when clustering was performed within HLA-allele-positive subsets. Repertoires with fewer than 30,000 or more than 120,000 public chains, plus five repertoires with anomalous nucleotide sharing, were excluded from co-occurrence clustering. The immuneACCESS repertoire file appears here via TCRdb, limited to in-frame rearrangements. These files lack a portion of the clones; in checked studies, under half of the deficit traces to unresolved V genes, and the cause of the others is not known. V, J and clone size reflect that table, while D and trimming were determined from the DNA. This sample's table contains more than 200,000 clones. In total, the top ten clones hold about 0.9% of the sample.

CDR1 and CDR2 are read off the germline V gene as SGDLS and YYNGEE. Including the terminal cysteine and phenylalanine, the CDR3 comprises 14 residues. Only CDR3 DNA is held: 42 bases, read in frame from base 1. Turning to this clone: Its antigen has not been determined.

The chain couples TRBV9 to TRBJ2-5; 9 bases in the junction line up with TRBD2. The better agreement between TRBJ2-7 and the DNA end casts doubt on the J call. Sequencing input: PBMCs. This receptor was identified in a woman in her thirties in good health and CMV-seropositive. The CDR3: CASSSAGGGYEQYF. The DNA is as follows: TGTGCCAGCAGCTCGGCGGGGGGGGGCTACGAGCAGTACTTC.